The 10 T cell receptor beta chains below come from one sample, sequenced in a study of blood T cell repertoires in COVID-19. The protocol was immunoSEQ multiplex PCR, while the TCRdb copy is restricted to in-frame clones and leaves out a portion. This sample carries about 210,000 clones, roughly nine tenths of them seen once, and the ten largest clones take roughly 1.7%. The sequencing input was peripheral blood. These receptors were collected from a man between 65 and 80 years old with acute or convalescent COVID-19.

The V and J genes are TRBV4-3 and TRBJ2-1, with TRBD1 matching over 8 bases. This CDR3 has 16 residues. V trimming: 0 bases; J trimming: 8 bases; junction bases outside the gene matches: 9. Germline V gene sequence: CDR1 LGHNA, CDR2 YSLEER. As DNA, the CDR3 is TGCGCCAGCAGCCAAGATTGGCGACAGGGGAATTATGAGCAGTTCTTC. Its translation: CASSQDWRQGNYEQFF.

The chain links TRBV28 to TRBJ2-7, with 9 bases lining up with TRBD2. The V and J ends lost 4 bases and 6 bases, in that order; junction bases with no gene match: 16. Germline V gives CDR1 MDHEN, CDR2 SYDVKM. The CDR3 loop spans 17 amino acids. CDR3 loop: CASSSSASGTRVSEQYF. The CDR3 DNA sequence: TGTGCCAGCAGTTCGTCGGCTAGCGGGACCCGGGTTAGCGAGCAGTACTTC.

The table lists this clone with a few counts. The V and J genes are TRBV2 and TRBJ2-7; D might be TRBD1 (6 bases). CDR1 SNHLY and CDR2 FYNNEI come from the germline V gene. Trimming took off 6 bases at V and 5 bases at J, with 20 bases between the two ends. The CDR3 consists of 15 residues. The CDR3 reads CASRRENREKDEQYF. The CDR3 DNA reads TGTGCCAGCAGAAGGGAGAACAGGGAGAAGGACGAGCAGTACTTC.

This clone occurred once. This chain uses TRBV11-2 with TRBJ2-5, with 7 bases fitting TRBD1. Trimming at V came to 6 bases and at J to 6 bases, leaving 10 bases not matched to a gene. Germline V lookup: CDR1 SGHAT, CDR2 FQNNGV. The CDR3 is made up of 14 amino acids. Here the CDR3 reads CASSSNRGVKTQYF. CDR3 DNA sequence: TGTGCCAGCAGTTCAAACAGGGGAGTAAAGACCCAGTACTTC.

The J gene is TRBJ1-1, the V gene TRBV3-1 (or the pseudogene TRBV3-2), with D perhaps TRBD1 (6 bases). Trimming took off 6 bases at V and 4 bases at J, with 9 bases between the two ends. CDR1 and CDR2 from the germline V gene are LGHDT and YNNKEL (reference sequence). This CDR3 has 12 residues. The CDR3 DNA reads as TGTGCCAGCAGACAGGGTGGCACTGAAGCTTTCTTT. It encodes CASRQGGTEAFF.

CDR3 coding DNA: TGTGCCAGCGGGACATTGAACACTGAAGCTTTCTTT. It codes for CASGTLNTEAFF. The rearrangement uses TRBV18 and TRBJ1-1, with D perhaps TRBD1 (6 bases). The ends were cut back, 8 bases at V and 0 bases at J, with 7 bases in the middle. Germline values: CDR1 KGHSH, CDR2 LQKENI. The CDR3 extends over 12 amino acids.

The rearrangement uses TRBV7-3 and TRBJ2-1; D remains unclear. There are 13 residues in the CDR3. Germline CDR1 SGHTA, CDR2 FQGTGA. V was pared by 4 bases and J by 10 bases, with 14 bases between. CDR3 nucleotide sequence: TGTGCCAGCAGCTCCAGACAATTCTCGGAGCAGTTCTTC. Translating gives CASSSRQFSEQFF.

The rearrangement uses TRBV4-1 and TRBJ2-7; 10 bases map to TRBD2. V shed 1 base and J 3 bases; nucleotides not matched to a gene: 6. The length of the CDR3 is 16 residues. Germline V gene data show CDR1 as MGHRA and CDR2 as YSYEKL. CDR3 nucleotides: TGCGCCAGCAGCCAAGGGAGCCTAGCGGGAGTCTACGAGCAGTACTTC. Its protein is CASSQGSLAGVYEQYF.

This chain links TRBV18 with TRBJ2-7, with 9 bases identical to TRBD2. J lost 1 base, V lost 4 bases, and 17 bases had no gene match. Germline V gives CDR1 KGHSH, CDR2 LQKENI. CDR3 size: 19 residues. In DNA form, the CDR3 reads TGTGCCAGCTCACGACGGGCGGCTAGCGGGATATCGTGGTCCTACGAGCAGTACTTC. This sequence encodes CASSRRAASGISWSYEQYF. The full variable domain, completed using reference TRBV18 and TRBJ2-7, is NAGVMQNPRHLVRRRGQEARLRCSPMKGHSHVYWYRQLPEEGLKFMVYLQKENIIDESGMPKERFSAEFPKEGPSILRIQQVVRGDSAAYFCASSRRAASGISWSYEQYFGPGTRLTVT.

CDR3 in DNA: TGTGCCAGCTCAATACAGGGGCCCGGGGGAGTAGCGGGAAGTGAGCAGTTCTTC. Amino acids: CASSIQGPGGVAGSEQFF. The chain links TRBV18 to TRBJ2-1, with D perhaps TRBD2 (8 bases). Looked up from germline, CDR1 is KGHSH and CDR2 is LQKENI. The CDR3 runs to 18 residues. Trimming removed 5 bases at V and 9 bases at J, with 29 bases between. Full variable domain (missing parts from reference TRBV18 and TRBJ2-1): NAGVMQNPRHLVRRRGQEARLRCSPMKGHSHVYWYRQLPEEGLKFMVYLQKENIIDESGMPKERFSAEFPKEGPSILRIQQVVRGDSAAYFCASSIQGPGGVAGSEQFFGPGTRLTVL.